This TCR beta chain comes out of a study of shared clonotypes between healthy human individuals (TCRdb year 2020). For the study in its entirety: Three men and two women, aged 18 to 49 years, made up the cohort. For each donor, CD4 naive and CD4 memory were each given three plates, CD8 naive was given two plates, and CD8 memory was given one plate. The study deeply sequenced blood TCR repertoires of five healthy adults to estimate repertoire size and the extent of clonotype sharing between individuals. Different laboratories and diverse techniques were used to prepare libraries and sequence TCR repertoires, to increase sequencing depth and limit assay-specific biases. Between about 0.9 and 10 billion PBMCs per donor were obtained by leukapheresis.

Overall study outcomes, separate from this receptor: Pairwise subsampling led to the expectation that sequencing depth would affect the degree of clonotype sharing among donors. Sharing across several donors was observed for approximately 5% of naive CD4, 3.5% of naive CD8, about 2.5% of memory CD4, and about 0.4% of memory CD8 clonotypes. Estimated clonotype richness was generally larger for naive than for memory subsets. Incomplete sequencing was indicated by rarefaction of sorted-subset datasets, despite the large sequencing depth. Sampling was restricted to blood, and TCR repertoires in tissue are likely to differ from TCR repertoires in blood. The genetic and exposure-history diversity represented was limited by the small number of donors. Clonotypes shared by all four sorted-subset donors showed higher generation probabilities than non-shared clonotypes.

Sequences SEHNR (CDR1) and FQNEAQ (CDR2) are obtained from the germline V gene (reference sequence). The CDR3 holds 13 amino acids from the cysteine to the phenylalanine. Only the CDR3 part of the read is kept: 39 bases, read in frame from the first base. V is pared back by 0 bases and J by 5 bases, with 7 bases lying between the germline termini. This clone was recorded only once. The specificity of this receptor is unknown. Base-call qualities are not available, and no considerably larger clone is one nucleotide away. The same CDR3 can be traced to other DNA sequences in this sample. CD8 naive samples were obtained by positive selection for CCR7 among CD45RO-negative cells, yielding a CD45RA+CCR7+ population from which TemRA cells were excluded. Donors were healthy HIV-negative adults with no recently reported acute infections or vaccinations. Only Caucasian adults living in Nashville, Tennessee, USA were represented among the donors. Blood was collected by leukapheresis, and PBMCs were isolated by Ficoll-Histopaque density gradient centrifugation and then cryopreserved in liquid nitrogen vapor phase. Purity and quantity of every magnetically sorted T cell population were checked by analytical flow cytometry. Genomic DNA was isolated from every sorted fraction and measured by UV absorbance on a Nanodrop 2000c.

Using the deep immunoSEQ assay, TCR CDR3 regions were amplified from genomic DNA by multiplex PCR. Genomic DNA extracted from each cell subset was distributed evenly over all wells of several immunoSEQ 96-well plates, and each plate served as one replicate. For sorted subsets, 200 to 250 ng of genomic DNA, equivalent to 30,000 or so T cell genomes, went into each replicate PCR. The purified libraries were quantified using a Qubit 3.0 fluorometer, sized with a Bioanalyzer 2100, and then quantified again using the KAPA Library Quantification kit. Every immunoSEQ 96-well plate was sequenced on a separate single-read 150-cycle Illumina NextSeq 550 flow cell. As for the authors' bioinformatics: The immunoSEQ output contained only junctional sequences without quality scores, so filtering could not match that applied to full-length reads. To assign V/J genes and CDR3, sequences were annotated using PyIR, a Python wrapper for IgBLAST v1.9, with IMGT germline references. Any read was removed if the V/J assignment was weak (E-value above 1e-6), the CDR3 was missing, or the read contained stop codons, out-of-frame junctions, or ambiguous translated residues. A V3J clonotype was defined by an identical inferred V gene, J gene, and CDR3 amino acid sequence. The percentage overlap between two repertoires was calculated by dividing the number of shared unique clonotypes by the size of the smaller repertoire. Richness of each repertoire was evaluated using RTK rarefaction, the Chao1 estimator, and Recon v2.1 estimates of unobserved clonotypes. Generation probabilities for all TCRbeta clonotypes obtained by the gDNA method from a few donors were computed using OLGA. The table was pulled from immuneACCESS by TCRdb, which kept in-frame rearrangements only. Such tables lose some clones; where checked, under half of the loss comes from unresolved V genes, and the rest has no known cause. V and J calls and clone size are given by that table; D and trimming were obtained from the DNA. This sample lists some 740,000 clones; 92% were detected once. Less than 25% of the sample is in the top ten clones.

Sequenced: naive CD8+ T cells sorted from blood. Sample cell subset or site, as interpreted from the label and publication: CD45RA+CCR7+. The chain employs TRBV7-9 and TRBJ1-2; the D gene remains uncertain. The TCR comes from a man between 25 and 39 years old in good health. The nucleotide sequence is TGTGCCAGCAGCTTAGCGGGTGGATATGGCTACACCTTC. This yields the protein CASSLAGGYGYTF.